Given below is one T cell receptor beta chain in context. What it binds is unknown. Only in-frame clones appear in the TCRdb table, and some are missing; sequencing was by immunoSEQ multiplex PCR. Of about 2.3 million clones in the sample, 90% to 95% were seen once. CD4+ cell separation produced CD45RA+ naive and CD45RA-negative memory subsets. The entry originates in a study of shared clonotypes between healthy human individuals. Study outcomes and limitations: Even with large depth, rarefaction showed that sorted-subset sequencing was incomplete.

The V end lost 2 bases, the J end lost 5 bases, and 12 bases lay between the germline ends. CDR1 is SEHNR and CDR2 is FQNEAQ in the germline V gene (reference sequence). This CDR3 comprises 14 residues. The chain couples TRBV7-9 to TRBJ2-5; D tentatively fits TRBD1 or TRBD2 (6 bases each). The TCR was taken from a man between 18 and 29 years old in good health. Some clones in this sample may be carry-over from other donors' samples. The sample taken for sequencing was naive CD4+ T cells from PBMCs. Subset here: CD45RA+ positively selected. CDR3 DNA: TGTGCCAGCAGCTTACTGGGGGCGGGGGAGACCCAGTACTTC. Its protein is CASSLLGAGETQYF.